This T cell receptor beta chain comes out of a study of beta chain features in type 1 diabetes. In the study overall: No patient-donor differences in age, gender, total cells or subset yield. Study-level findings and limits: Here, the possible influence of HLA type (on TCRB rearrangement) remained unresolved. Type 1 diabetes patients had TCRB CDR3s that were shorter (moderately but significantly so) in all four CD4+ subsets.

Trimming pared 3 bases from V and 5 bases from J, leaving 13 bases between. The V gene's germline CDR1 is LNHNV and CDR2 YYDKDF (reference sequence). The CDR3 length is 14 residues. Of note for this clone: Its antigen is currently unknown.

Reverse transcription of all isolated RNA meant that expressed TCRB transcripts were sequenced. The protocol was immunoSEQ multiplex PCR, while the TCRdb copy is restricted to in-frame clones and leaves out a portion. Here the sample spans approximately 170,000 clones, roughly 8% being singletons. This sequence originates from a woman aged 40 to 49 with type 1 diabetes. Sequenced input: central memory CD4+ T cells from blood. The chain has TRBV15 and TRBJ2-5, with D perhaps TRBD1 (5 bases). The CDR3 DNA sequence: TGTGCCACCAGCAGTCTGACAGTTGGCGAGACCCAGTACTTC. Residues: CATSSLTVGETQYF.